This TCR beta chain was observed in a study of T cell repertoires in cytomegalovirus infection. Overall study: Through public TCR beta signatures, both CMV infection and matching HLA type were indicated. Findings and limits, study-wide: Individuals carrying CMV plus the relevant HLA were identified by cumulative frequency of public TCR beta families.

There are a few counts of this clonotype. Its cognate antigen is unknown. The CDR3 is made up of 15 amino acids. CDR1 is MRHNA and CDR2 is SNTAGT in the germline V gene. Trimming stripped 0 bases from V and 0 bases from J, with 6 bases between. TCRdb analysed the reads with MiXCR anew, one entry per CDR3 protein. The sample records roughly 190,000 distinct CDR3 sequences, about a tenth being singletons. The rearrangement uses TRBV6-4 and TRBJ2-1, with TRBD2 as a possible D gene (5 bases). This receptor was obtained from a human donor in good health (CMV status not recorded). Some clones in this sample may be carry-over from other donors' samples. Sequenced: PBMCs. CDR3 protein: CASSDSSGSYNEQFF. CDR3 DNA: TGTGCCAGCAGTGACTCGAGCGGCTCCTACAATGAGCAGTTCTTC.